Listed below are T cell receptor beta chains from one sample, sequenced in a study of T cells after yellow fever vaccination. MiXCR was run by TCRdb on the 5' RACE reads, yielding one entry per CDR3 protein. The data contain around 40,000 distinct CDR3 sequences, about 6.8% of them seen just once; the ten biggest clones take up over 12%. The sequences come from CD8+ T cells not binding an NS4B(214-222) dextramer, sorted from PBMCs, collected 45 days after the yellow fever booster vaccination. The origin of the receptors is a man aged 25 to 40 who received the YFV17D yellow fever vaccine. The CDR3 runs from the conserved cysteine through the conserved F or W. A D gene is named only where the DNA matches it firmly. Size is stated as once, few or many counts, or a class when the clone is expanded.

d_gene,v_gene,j_gene,abundance,CDR3nt,CDR3aa
TRBD2,TRBV20-1,TRBJ2-7,few,TGCAGTGCTAGGACTAGCGGGGCCTACGAGCAGTACTTC,CSARTSGAYEQYF
NA,TRBV27,TRBJ2-3,many,TGTGCCAGCAGTCCCCCCCGTAGGGATACGCAGTATTTT,CASSPPRRDTQYF
NA,TRBV20-1,TRBJ2-4,many,TGCAGTGCTAGAGCCCTCCCCGAAGGCAAAAACATTCAGTACTTC,CSARALPEGKNIQYF
TRBD1,TRBV5-1,TRBJ2-5,few,TGCGCCAGCAGCCTCCCAACTCCGACAGGGTTAGAGACCCAGTACTTC,CASSLPTPTGLETQYF
TRBD1,TRBV4-3,TRBJ2-1,many,TGCGCCAGCAGCCAAGGTTCCGCTCCGGGACAGGGTTTGTTGGGTGAGCAGTTCTTC,CASSQGSAPGQGLLGEQFF
NA,TRBV24-1,TRBJ2-2,many,TGTGCCACCAGTGATTTCCGGGACGCGAACACCGGGGAGCTGTTTTTT,CATSDFRDANTGELFF
TRBD1,TRBV30,TRBJ2-7,few,TGTGCCTGGAGGGATATGGACAGGGTCTCCTACGAGCAGTACTTC,CAWRDMDRVSYEQYF
NA,TRBV7-8,TRBJ1-1,many,TGTGCCAGCAGCTTCCAGGGCTTGTCGCTGGGCACTGAAGCTTTCTTT,CASSFQGLSLGTEAFF
NA,TRBV27,TRBJ1-4,many,TGTGCCAGCAGTTTATCCTGGGGACGGATTAATGAAAAACTGTTTTTT,CASSLSWGRINEKLFF
TRBD1,TRBV20-1,TRBJ2-5,many,TGCAGTGCTCGCGGGAGACAGGGGGCTTGGAGGTATACGGAGACCCAGTACTTC,CSARGRQGAWRYTETQYF
TRBD2,TRBV5-1,TRBJ2-1,many,TGCGCCAGCAGCTTGGCCATGACTAGCGGGCGGTACAATGAGCAGTTCTTC,CASSLAMTSGRYNEQFF
NA,TRBV7-2,TRBJ2-1,few,TGTGCCAGCAGTAAAGGGGTCTATGAGCAGTTCTTC,CASSKGVYEQFF
NA,TRBV7-6,TRBJ1-3,few,TGTGCCAGCAGCTTTAGTTCCAGTAGCGGAAACACCATATATTTT,CASSFSSSSGNTIYF
TRBD1,TRBV27,TRBJ2-7,many,TGTGCCAGCAGTGCGTACAGGGGTACTTACGAGCAGTACTTC,CASSAYRGTYEQYF
NA,TRBV29-1,TRBJ2-1,many,TGCAGCGTTAGAGGGGACAACGACAATGAGCAGTTCTTC,CSVRGDNDNEQFF
NA,TRBV29-1,TRBJ2-1,many,TGCAGCGTTGCTGAGCGCGGCCACACGGAGTTCTTC,CSVAERGHTEFF
TRBD2,TRBV7-2,TRBJ2-2,few,TGTGCCAGCAGCTTATTTGCGGGAGGGTCCGGGGAGCTGTTTTTT,CASSLFAGGSGELFF
NA,TRBV6-5,TRBJ2-1,many,TGTGCCAGCAGTTTGGCTAGCCACAATGAGCAGTTCTTC,CASSLASHNEQFF
NA,TRBV6-5,TRBJ1-1,many,TGTGCCAGCAGTTACTCTACCACCCACACTGAAGCTTTCTTT,CASSYSTTHTEAFF
TRBD2,TRBV29-1,TRBJ2-3,many,TGCAGCGTTGACGGGGGGGACGCAGATACGCAGTATTTT,CSVDGGDADTQYF
NA,TRBV6-5,TRBJ2-1,many,TGTGCCAGCAGTTACTCTCAGGAAGCCAATGAGCAGTTCTTC,CASSYSQEANEQFF